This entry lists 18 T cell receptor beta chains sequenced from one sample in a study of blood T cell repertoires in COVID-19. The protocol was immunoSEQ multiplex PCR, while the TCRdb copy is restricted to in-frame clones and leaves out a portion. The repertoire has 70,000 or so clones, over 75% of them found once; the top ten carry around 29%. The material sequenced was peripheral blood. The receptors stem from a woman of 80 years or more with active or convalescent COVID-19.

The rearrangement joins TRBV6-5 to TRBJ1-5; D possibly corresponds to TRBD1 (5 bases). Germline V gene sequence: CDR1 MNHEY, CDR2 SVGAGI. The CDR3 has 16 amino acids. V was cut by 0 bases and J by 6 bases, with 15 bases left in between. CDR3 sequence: CASSYSSGAGGQPQHF. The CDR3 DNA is TGTGCCAGCAGTTACTCGTCTGGTGCGGGGGGTCAGCCCCAGCATTTT.

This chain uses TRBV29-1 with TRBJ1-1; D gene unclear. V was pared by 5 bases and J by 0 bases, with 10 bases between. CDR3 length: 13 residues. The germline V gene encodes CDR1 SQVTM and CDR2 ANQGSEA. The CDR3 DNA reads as TGCAGCGTTCCTTCGTCCCTGAACACTGAAGCTTTCTTT. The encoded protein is CSVPSSLNTEAFF.

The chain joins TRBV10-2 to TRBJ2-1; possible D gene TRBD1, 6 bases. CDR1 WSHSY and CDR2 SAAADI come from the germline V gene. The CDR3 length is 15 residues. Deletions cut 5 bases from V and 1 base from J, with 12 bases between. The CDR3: CASSQGQSSYNEQFF. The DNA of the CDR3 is TGCGCCAGCAGTCAGGGACAATCTTCCTACAATGAGCAGTTCTTC.

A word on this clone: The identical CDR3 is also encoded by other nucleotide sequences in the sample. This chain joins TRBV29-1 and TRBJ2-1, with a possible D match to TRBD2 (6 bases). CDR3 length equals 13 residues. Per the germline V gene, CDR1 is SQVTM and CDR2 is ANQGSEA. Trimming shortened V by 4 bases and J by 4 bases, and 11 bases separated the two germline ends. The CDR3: CSVAWTTYNEQFF. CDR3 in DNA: TGCAGCGTTGCTTGGACTACTTACAATGAGCAGTTCTTC.

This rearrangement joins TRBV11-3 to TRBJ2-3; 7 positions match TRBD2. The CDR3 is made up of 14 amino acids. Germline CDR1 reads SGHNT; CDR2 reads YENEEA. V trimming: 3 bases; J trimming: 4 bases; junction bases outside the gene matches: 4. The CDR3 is CASSFQRGSDTQYF. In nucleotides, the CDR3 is TGTGCCAGCAGCTTCCAGCGGGGATCAGATACGCAGTATTTT.

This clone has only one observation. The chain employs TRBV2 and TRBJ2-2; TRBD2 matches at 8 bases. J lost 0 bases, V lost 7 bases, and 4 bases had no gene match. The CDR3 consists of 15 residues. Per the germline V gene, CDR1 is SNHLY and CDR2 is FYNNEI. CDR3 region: CASTGGVANTGELFF. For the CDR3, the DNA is TGTGCCAGCACCGGGGGGGTAGCGAACACCGGGGAGCTGTTTTTT.

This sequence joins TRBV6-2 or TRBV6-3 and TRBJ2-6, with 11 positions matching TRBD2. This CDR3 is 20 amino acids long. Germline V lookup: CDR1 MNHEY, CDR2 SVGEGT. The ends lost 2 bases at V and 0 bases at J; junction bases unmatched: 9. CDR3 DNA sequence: TGTGCCAGCAGTTACCAAGCTAGCGGGGGGTACTACTCTGGGGCCAACGTCCTGACTTTC. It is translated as CASSYQASGGYYSGANVLTF.

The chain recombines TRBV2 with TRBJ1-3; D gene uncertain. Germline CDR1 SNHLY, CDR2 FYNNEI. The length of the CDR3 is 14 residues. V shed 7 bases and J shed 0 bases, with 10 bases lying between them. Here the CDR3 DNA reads TGTGCCAGCAAAGCCTCCGTCTCTGGAAACACCATATATTTT. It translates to CASKASVSGNTIYF.

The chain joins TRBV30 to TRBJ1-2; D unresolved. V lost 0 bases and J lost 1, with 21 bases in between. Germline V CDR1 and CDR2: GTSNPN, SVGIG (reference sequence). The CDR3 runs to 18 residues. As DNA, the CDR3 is TGTGCCTGGAGTGTACCTTCGCACCGAAACTTTTTTAACTATGGCTACACCTTC. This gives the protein CAWSVPSHRNFFNYGYTF.

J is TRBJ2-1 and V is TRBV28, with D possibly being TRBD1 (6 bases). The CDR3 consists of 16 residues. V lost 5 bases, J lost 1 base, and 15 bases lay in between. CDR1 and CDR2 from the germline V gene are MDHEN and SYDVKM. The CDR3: CASSGRQASSYNEQFF. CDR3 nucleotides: TGTGCCAGCAGTGGACGACAGGCTTCATCCTACAATGAGCAGTTCTTC.

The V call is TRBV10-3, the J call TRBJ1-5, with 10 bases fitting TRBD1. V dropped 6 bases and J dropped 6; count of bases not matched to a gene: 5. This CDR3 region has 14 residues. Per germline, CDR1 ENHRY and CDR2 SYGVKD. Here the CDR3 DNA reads TGTGCCATCAGGGGGGACAGGGGTGGTCAGCCCCAGCATTTT. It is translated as CAIRGDRGGQPQHF.

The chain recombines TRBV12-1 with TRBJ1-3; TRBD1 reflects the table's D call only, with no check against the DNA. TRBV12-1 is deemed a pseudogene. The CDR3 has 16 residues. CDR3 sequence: CATFTGMTYSGNTIYF. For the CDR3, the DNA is TGTGCCACCTTCACAGGGATGACTTACTCTGGAAACACCATATATTTT.

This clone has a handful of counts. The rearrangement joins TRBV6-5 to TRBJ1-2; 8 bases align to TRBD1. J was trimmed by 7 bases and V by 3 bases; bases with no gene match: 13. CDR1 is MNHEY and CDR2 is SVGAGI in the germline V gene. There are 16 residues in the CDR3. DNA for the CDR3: TGTGCCAGCAGTTATTCAGCGGCCGACAGGGGAGGTGGCTACACCTTC. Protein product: CASSYSAADRGGGYTF.

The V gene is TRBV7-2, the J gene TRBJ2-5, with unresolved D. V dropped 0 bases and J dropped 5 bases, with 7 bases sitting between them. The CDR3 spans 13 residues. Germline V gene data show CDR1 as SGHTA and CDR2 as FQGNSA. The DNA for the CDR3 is TGTGCCAGCAGCTTAGCGGCTAGGGAGACCCAGTACTTC. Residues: CASSLAARETQYF.

The CDR3 is CASRWTDNYGYTF. The DNA for the CDR3 is TGTGCCAGCAGATGGACAGATAACTATGGCTACACCTTC. The rearrangement joins TRBV2 to TRBJ1-2; maybe TRBD1 (6 bases). The V and J ends lost 6 bases and 1 base respectively, with 9 bases between them. This CDR3 has 13 residues. CDR1 SNHLY and CDR2 FYNNEI come from the germline V gene.

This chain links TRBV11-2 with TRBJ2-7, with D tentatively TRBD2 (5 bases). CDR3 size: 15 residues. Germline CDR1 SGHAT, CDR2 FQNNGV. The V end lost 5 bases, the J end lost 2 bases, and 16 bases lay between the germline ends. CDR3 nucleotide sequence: TGTGCCAGCAGCCTGCCCGGTGGGAGTCCCTACGAGCAGTACTTC. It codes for CASSLPGGSPYEQYF.

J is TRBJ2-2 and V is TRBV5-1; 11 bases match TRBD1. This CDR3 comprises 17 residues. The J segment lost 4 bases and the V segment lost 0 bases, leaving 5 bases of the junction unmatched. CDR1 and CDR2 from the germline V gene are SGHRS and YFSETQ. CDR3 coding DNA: TGCGCCAGCAGCTTGGGGACAGGGGGCGTAACCACCGGGGAGCTGTTTTTT. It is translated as CASSLGTGGVTTGELFF.

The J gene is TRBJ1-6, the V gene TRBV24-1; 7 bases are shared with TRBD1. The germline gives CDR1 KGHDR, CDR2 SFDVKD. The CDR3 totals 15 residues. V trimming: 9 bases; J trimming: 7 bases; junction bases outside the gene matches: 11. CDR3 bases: TGTGCCACCCGATCGAATAGGGACAGAAATTCACCCCTCCACTTT. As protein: CATRSNRDRNSPLHF.